The 22 T cell receptor beta chains reported below all come from one sample, sequenced in a study of blood T cell repertoires in COVID-19. Libraries were prepared by immunoSEQ multiplex PCR; TCRdb keeps only in-frame clonotypes and omits some of them. The repertoire includes about 370,000 clones, roughly 89% of them detected once, and about 6.8% sits in the top ten. The sequenced sample was peripheral blood. The source is a man between 18 and 29 years old with active or convalescent COVID-19.

V gene TRBV5-1 combines with J gene TRBJ2-3; no clear D. Per germline, CDR1 SGHRS and CDR2 YFSETQ. The germline V and J ends were trimmed by 6 bases and 1 base, with 12 bases remaining between them. This CDR3 has 14 residues. CDR3 loop: CASTRFRGTDTQYF. The CDR3 DNA is TGCGCCAGCACCCGGTTCCGGGGCACAGATACGCAGTATTTT.

Many counts were recorded for this clone. The gene calls are TRBV4-3 and TRBJ1-6; 8 nucleotides agree with TRBD1. Germline V gene lookup returns CDR1 LGHNA and CDR2 YSLEER. The CDR3 loop spans 17 amino acids. V was pared by 0 bases and J by 5 bases, with 6 bases of the junction left unmatched. The CDR3 DNA reads TGCGCCAGCAGCCAAGATCGCGCAGGGGGCAATAATTCACCCCTCCACTTT. Protein sequence: CASSQDRAGGNNSPLHF.

This clone was picked up one time. V is TRBV28 and J is TRBJ1-2, with 11 positions matching TRBD1. The CDR3 runs 14 residues. V lost 5 bases and J lost 7; bases outside the gene matches: 6. Per the germline V gene, CDR1 is MDHEN and CDR2 is SYDVKM. The CDR3 reads CASSPGQGARGYTF. The CDR3 DNA sequence: TGTGCCAGCAGTCCCGGACAGGGGGCCCGTGGCTACACCTTC.

The gene calls are TRBV6-4 and TRBJ2-2; 9 bases agree with TRBD1. V lost 6 bases and J lost 5; bases outside the gene matches: 10. Per the germline V gene, CDR1 is MRHNA and CDR2 is SNTAGT. This CDR3 region has 16 residues. In nucleotides, the CDR3 is TGTGCCAGCAGCCACCGCCGGACAGGGGATACCGGGGAGCTGTTTTTT. Translation gives CASSHRRTGDTGELFF.

The chain carries TRBV28 and TRBJ1-2, with D possibly matching TRBD1 (6 bases). The CDR3 sequence is 12 residues long. Trimming removed 11 bases at V and 4 bases at J, with 14 bases between. CDR1 MDHEN and CDR2 SYDVKM come from the germline V gene. CDR3 protein: CALKQGIYGYTF. The CDR3 nucleotides are TGTGCCCTAAAGCAGGGGATCTATGGCTACACCTTC.

The genes are TRBV12-3 or TRBV12-4 and TRBJ1-4, with TRBD1 as a possible D gene (6 bases). The CDR3 runs to 13 residues. Deletions cut 4 bases from V and 8 bases from J, with 11 bases between. In nucleotides, the CDR3 is TGTGCCAGCAGTTACGCAGGGGCGGAAAAACTGTTTTTT. Protein sequence: CASSYAGAEKLFF.

The chain employs TRBV19 and TRBJ1-5; possible D gene TRBD1, 6 bases. Deletions cut 11 bases from V and 2 bases from J, with 13 bases between. This CDR3 contains 13 residues. Germline V CDR1 and CDR2: LNHDA, SQIVND (reference sequence). The CDR3 reads CAAGGNGNQPQHF. The CDR3 nucleotides are TGTGCCGCGGGGGGCAACGGCAATCAGCCCCAGCATTTT.

The CDR3 is CASRRGRAAGDEQFF. The CDR3 nucleotides are TGTGCCAGTAGACGAGGGAGGGCCGCGGGAGATGAGCAGTTCTTC. The chain uses TRBV19 and TRBJ2-1; the match to TRBD2 covers 7 bases. This CDR3 is 15 amino acids long. V gave up 6 bases and J gave up 8 bases; unmatched junction bases: 13. The V gene's germline CDR1 is LNHDA and CDR2 SQIVND (reference sequence).

V gene TRBV12-5 combines with J gene TRBJ1-1; the match to TRBD1 covers 7 bases. Trimming cost V 7 bases and J 0 bases; bases outside gene matches: 14. The CDR3 runs 17 residues. Germline V CDR1 and CDR2: LGHNT, FRNRAP. This CDR3 is CASAVKDRDGLNTEAFF. In nucleotides, the CDR3 is TGTGCTAGTGCGGTCAAAGACAGGGATGGGCTGAACACTGAAGCTTTCTTT.

This clone was detected ten times or more. At the DNA level, this CDR3 is encoded by other sequences in the same sample as well. The V call is TRBV18, the J call TRBJ2-7; weak D call: TRBD1 (7 bases). The V gene lost 2 bases and the J gene lost 4 bases, with 12 bases spanning the gap. Per the germline V gene, CDR1 is KGHSH and CDR2 is LQKENI. This CDR3 is built from 14 residues. The CDR3 region has the DNA TGTGCCAGCTCACCAGAGACAGGGACTTACGAGCAGTACTTC. Amino acids: CASSPETGTYEQYF.

The gene calls are TRBV28 and TRBJ1-3, with D tentatively TRBD1 (6 bases). Trimming left V 8 bases short and J 2 bases short, with 13 bases between. From germline, CDR1 is MDHEN and CDR2 SYDVKM. The CDR3 is 14 residues long. The CDR3 DNA is TGTGCCAGCGTAGAAGGGGGTCCTGGAAACACCATATATTTT. It translates to CASVEGGPGNTIYF.

The chain employs TRBV2 and TRBJ1-2, with D perhaps TRBD1 (6 bases). The CDR3 has 13 amino acids. Trimming took 6 bases from V and 8 from J, leaving 16 bases between them. In germline, CDR1 is SNHLY, CDR2 FYNNEI. CDR3: CASRGGQIGGYTF. The CDR3 DNA follows: TGTGCCAGCAGAGGTGGACAGATAGGCGGCTACACCTTC.

The chain carries TRBV2 and TRBJ2-7; 11 positions match TRBD1. V trimming: 0 bases; J trimming: 7 bases; junction bases outside the gene matches: 8. The length of the CDR3 is 16 residues. Germline loops: CDR1 SNHLY, CDR2 FYNNEI. As DNA, the CDR3 is TGTGCCAGCAGTGAAGCGCTGGGACAGGGGGTATGGGAGCAGTACTTC. Amino acids: CASSEALGQGVWEQYF. Based on the CDR3 plus reference TRBV2 and TRBJ2-7, the full variable domain is EPEVTQTPSHQVTQMGQEVILRCVPISNHLYFYWYRQILGQKVEFLVSFYNNEISEKSEIFDDQFSVERPDGSNFTLKIRSTKLEDSAMYFCASSEALGQGVWEQYFGPGTRLTVT.

The chain uses TRBV5-5 and TRBJ1-5; D remains ambiguous. CDR1 is SGHKS and CDR2 is YYEKEE in the germline V gene (reference sequence). V was pared by 4 bases and J by 4 bases, with 12 bases between. The CDR3 is 14 residues long. CDR3 sequence reads: CASSLDGLNQPQHF. The CDR3 DNA reads as TGTGCCAGCAGCCTAGACGGACTTAATCAGCCCCAGCATTTT.

The chain is built from TRBV6-5 and TRBJ2-7; 8 bases are a match to TRBD1. Trimming cost V 5 bases and J 5 bases; bases outside gene matches: 8. The length of the CDR3 is 14 residues. CDR1 is MNHEY and CDR2 is SVGAGI in the germline V gene. The chain's CDR3 is CASSPQGVAHEQYF. The CDR3 nucleotides read TGTGCCAGCAGTCCACAGGGGGTCGCCCACGAGCAGTACTTC.

The rearrangement joins TRBV5-8 to TRBJ1-5; perhaps TRBD1 as D (6 bases). The V gene's germline CDR1 is SGHTS and CDR2 YDEGEE. The length of the CDR3 is 15 residues. With 4 bases removed from V and 4 bases from J, the gap between germline ends came to 15 bases. CDR3 residues: CASSPGQKINQPQHF. CDR3 nucleotide sequence: TGTGCCAGCAGCCCCGGACAGAAAATTAATCAGCCCCAGCATTTT.

This sequence joins TRBV27 and TRBJ2-5; 7 bases map to TRBD2. CDR3 length: 14 amino acids. Germline CDR1 reads MNHEY; CDR2 reads SMNVEV (reference sequence). V lost 4 bases and J lost 2; bases outside the gene matches: 4. The CDR3 region has the DNA TGTGCCAGCAGTTCGGGGGGACTTCAAGAGACCCAGTACTTC. It translates to CASSSGGLQETQYF.

The V and J genes are TRBV24-1 and TRBJ2-7; TRBD2 aligns across 11 bases. The CDR3 sequence is 14 residues long. CDR1 is KGHDR, CDR2 SFDVKD, per germline. The ends lost 3 bases at V and 3 bases at J; junction bases unmatched: 0. CDR3 DNA: TGTGCCACCAGTGATACTAGCGGGAGCTACGAGCAGTACTTC. Translation gives CATSDTSGSYEQYF.

This sequence joins TRBV24-1 and TRBJ2-5; TRBD1 agrees at 9 bases. CDR3 size: 18 residues. V was pared by 0 bases and J by 0 bases, with 7 bases of the junction left unmatched. Germline lookup yields CDR1 KGHDR and CDR2 SFDVKD. The CDR3 region is CATSDLPGQGPHQETQYF. In nucleotides, the CDR3 is TGTGCCACCAGTGATTTGCCCGGACAGGGGCCCCACCAAGAGACCCAGTACTTC.

The chain employs TRBV28 and TRBJ2-7; the match to TRBD1 covers 10 bases. V was clipped by 3 bases and J by 7 bases; unmatched bases: 9. The CDR3 spans 15 residues. Germline-derived CDR1 and CDR2 are MDHEN and SYDVKM. For the CDR3, the DNA is TGTGCCAGCAGTTTTATGAGACAGGGGGCGGAAGAGCAGTACTTC. Amino acid sequence: CASSFMRQGAEEQYF.

The chain employs TRBV27 and TRBJ2-3; 9 bases align to TRBD2. The CDR3 is made up of 14 amino acids. J lost 6 bases, V lost 2 bases, and 3 bases had no gene match. Germline V gene data show CDR1 as MNHEY and CDR2 as SMNVEV (reference sequence). The CDR3 DNA reads TGTGCCAGCAGTTTAATAGCGGGAGCTGATACGCAGTATTTT. Translating gives CASSLIAGADTQYF.

The CDR3 reads CSTGLVPQYF. The CDR3 DNA follows: TGCAGCACAGGGTTAGTTCCCCAGTATTTT. The chain joins TRBV29-1 to TRBJ2-3, with TRBD1 as a possible D gene (6 bases). Germline loops: CDR1 SQVTM, CDR2 ANQGSEA. Trimming took 8 bases from V and 12 from J, leaving 15 bases between them. This CDR3 contains 10 residues.